Listed below are T cell receptor beta chains from one sample, sequenced in a study of T-cell memory formation after mild COVID-19. TCRdb used MiXCR to reprocess the 5' RACE reads, holding one entry per CDR3 protein. This table has around 200,000 distinct CDR3 sequences, approximately 16% appearing once. Sequencing used PBMCs or a T cell subset sorted from them (not recorded which). These receptors all come from an adult woman who had mild COVID-19 (a few samples of this study predate the infection). Cell type and time point are not known. The conserved cysteine and the conserved F or W are not part of the CDR3 here.

length	V	CDR3
16	TRBV4-1	ASSPRTSGGPLRGTQY
15	TRBV5-1	ASSTTPAAGLTDTQY
12	TRBV5-1	ASSPGTGRTEAF
13	TRBV5-1	ASSERGLSTDTQY
8	TRBV2	ASMMYEQY
18	TRBV5-5	ASSLVVLTSGSHTGNEQF
12	TRBV12-3/TRBV12-4	ASTTLGRNYGYT
13	TRBV5-4	ASSYDRSPKNIQY
14	TRBV4-2	ASSQSRTGGNTEAF
17	TRBV12-3/TRBV12-4	ASRPGVAGGLQGTGELF
13	TRBV20-1	SAPAWDRVTDTQY
13	TRBV3-1	ASSQGTLMNTEAF
13	TRBV21-1	ASSKGGKKTGELF
10	TRBV20-1	SARLGNQPQH
13	TRBV12-3/TRBV12-4	ASSLYGTNTGELF
12	TRBV2	ASRKDRNSYEQY
15	TRBV5-6	ASSRGGSASTSYEQY